This record looks at one TCR beta chain sequence and its context. Its antigen is not known. The data belong to a study of T cell clusters in autoimmune cytopenias. Whole-study results and caveats: The cluster-lack signature was not seen for secondary cytopenia versus chronic lymphocytic leukemia.

Each sample's input was approximately 0.25 ug genomic DNA, 35,000 to 40,000 genome equivalents. Looked up from germline, CDR1 is ENHRY and CDR2 is SYGVKD. This CDR3 comprises 14 residues. TRB rearrangements were amplified by touch-down multiplex PCR with mixed TRB-A/B primers. Following a re-call of the multiplex PCR reads, TCRdb has one entry per CDR3 protein and lacks DNA. The sample's table shows some 7,500 distinct CDR3 sequences. The same specimen was also included in a second study, on T cell repertoires in aging, cancer and after chemotherapy.

The V call is TRBV10-3, the J call TRBJ2-2. The sample consisted of peripheral blood. This TCR was recovered from a human donor with an autoimmune cytopenia or autoimmune hepatitis (not recorded which). The CDR3 sequence: CAISVNSDTGELFF.